The present entry profiles one T cell receptor beta chain with its context. Its antigen is undetermined. This record belongs to a study of blood T cells in healthy people across ages. Study-level results: The lack of PBMC sorting stopped any conclusive naive versus antigen-experienced comparison.

For the second PCR, which ran for 7 to 11 cycles, a sample-barcoded 5' primer and a J-beta primer mix were used. Using its own MiXCR run on the 5' RACE reads, TCRdb lists one record per CDR3 protein. The sample carries about 780,000 distinct CDR3 sequences, approximately 24% recorded once. In germline, CDR1 is SGHRS, CDR2 YFSETQ. With 3 bases removed from V and 0 bases from J, the gap between germline ends came to 13 bases. The length of the CDR3 is 16 residues. Another study also made use of these data, one on T cells of mothers and their children. That work states: From each mother came over 9.5 million TCR beta CDR3 reads, and from each child came 2.5 million to 3.5 million. An overlap that was slightly higher, though non-significant, was seen in related mother-child pairs versus unrelated pairs.

The clonotype was recovered from a boy aged 5-17 years in good health. V and J are TRBV5-1 and TRBJ1-3; perhaps TRBD1 as D (6 bases). Sequencing input: blood. The CDR3 sequence is CASSSLGGPSGNTIYF. CDR3 bases: TGCGCCAGCAGCTCCCTTGGGGGGCCCTCTGGAAACACCATATATTTT.